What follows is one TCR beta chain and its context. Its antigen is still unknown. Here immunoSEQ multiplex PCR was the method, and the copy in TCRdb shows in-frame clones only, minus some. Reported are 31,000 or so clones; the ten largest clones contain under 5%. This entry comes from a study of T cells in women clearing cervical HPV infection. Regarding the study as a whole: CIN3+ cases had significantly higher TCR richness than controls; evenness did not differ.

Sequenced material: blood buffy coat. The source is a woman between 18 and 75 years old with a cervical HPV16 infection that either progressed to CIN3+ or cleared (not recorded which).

The CDR3: CASSLDRNSPLHF. CDR3 DNA (partial): TGTGCCAGCAGCTTGGACAGGAATTCACCC. The rearrangement uses TRBV5-5 and TRBJ1-6; maybe TRBD1 (5 bases). The read halts 3 residues ahead of the CDR3 end, with the missing end drawn from the germline J gene. The CDR3 contains 13 residues. Germline-derived CDR1 and CDR2 are SGHKS and YYEKEE (reference sequence). Trimming left V 0 bases short and J 7 bases short, with 5 bases between.